The source of this TCR beta chain is a study of beta chain features in type 1 diabetes. Of the isolated RNA, all was reverse transcribed, and so the sequenced material was expressed TCRB transcripts. The table came from immunoSEQ multiplex PCR; TCRdb's copy has only in-frame clones and leaves some out. The table has roughly 340,000 clones, about 12% seen once. The table lists this clone with a count of one. Its antigen is not identified. Findings and limits, study-wide: Among all four CD4+ subsets, Type 1 diabetes patients had TCRB CDR3s that were moderately but significantly shorter.

This CDR3 has 15 residues. V shed 1 base and J 7 bases; nucleotides not matched to a gene: 7. The germline CDR1 and CDR2 sequences are LGHNA and YSLEER. J is TRBJ2-5 and V is TRBV4-3, with 9 bases identical to TRBD1. The sample was naive CD4+ T cells from blood. The clonotype comes from a young woman with type 1 diabetes. In nucleotides, the CDR3 is TGCGCCAGCAGCCAAGGGACAGGGGTGGTTTCGACCCAGTACTTC. The encoded protein is CASSQGTGVVSTQYF.